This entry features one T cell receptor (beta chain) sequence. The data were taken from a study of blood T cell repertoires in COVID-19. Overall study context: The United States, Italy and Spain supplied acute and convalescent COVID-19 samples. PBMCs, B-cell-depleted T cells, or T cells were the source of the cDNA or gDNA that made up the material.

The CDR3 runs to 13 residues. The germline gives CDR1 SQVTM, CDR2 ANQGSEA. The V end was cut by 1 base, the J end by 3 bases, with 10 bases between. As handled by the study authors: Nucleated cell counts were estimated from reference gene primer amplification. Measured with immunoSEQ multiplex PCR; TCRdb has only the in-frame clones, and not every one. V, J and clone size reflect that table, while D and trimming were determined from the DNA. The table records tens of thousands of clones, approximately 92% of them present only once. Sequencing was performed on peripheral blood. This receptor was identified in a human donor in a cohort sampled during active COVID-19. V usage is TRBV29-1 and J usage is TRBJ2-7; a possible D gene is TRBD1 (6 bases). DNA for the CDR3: TGCAGCGTTGAAGCCACAGGGCGCTACGAGCAGTACTTC. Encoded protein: CSVEATGRYEQYF.